These 14 T cell receptor beta chains originate from one sample sequenced in a study of cytomegalovirus exposure and HLA in healthy donors. PCR primers comprised 60 Vbeta and 13 Jbeta primers. Assay used: immunoSEQ multiplex PCR; TCRdb lists only in-frame clones, some missing. The sample has under 90,000 clones; 77% are singletons. Sample: PBMCs. These receptors all stem from a man aged 45-65 years in good health and CMV-seropositive.

The V call is TRBV4-3, the J call TRBJ2-1; 12 bases are shared with TRBD2. Trimming took 3 bases from V and 7 from J; bases not matched to a gene: 7. The V gene's germline CDR1 is LGHNA and CDR2 YSLEER. The CDR3 runs to 16 residues. DNA of the CDR3: TGCGCCAGCAGCCAGCCGGGGACTAGCGGGTCAAATGAGCAGTTCTTC. Translation: CASSQPGTSGSNEQFF.

CDR3 coding DNA: TGTGCCAGCAGCGTATCCGCCCAGCGGGGATCCATTGGTGTTGCCTACACCTTC. Protein product: CASSVSAQRGSIGVAYTF. The chain combines TRBV11-2 with TRBJ1-2; no clear D. The germline V gene encodes CDR1 SGHAT and CDR2 FQNNGV. The CDR3 is 18 residues long. V lost 5 bases, J lost 10 bases, and 32 bases lay in between.

The chain employs TRBV9 and TRBJ2-3; perhaps TRBD2 as D (6 bases). Germline values: CDR1 SGDLS, CDR2 YYNGEE. The CDR3 is 15 amino acids. Between the trimmed V and J ends, which lost 5 bases and 2 bases, there was a span of 15 bases. This CDR3 reads CASSVGGIDTDTQYF. DNA of the CDR3: TGTGCCAGCAGTGTCGGAGGGATCGACACAGATACGCAGTATTTT.

Only one count was recorded for this clone. The J gene is TRBJ2-7, the V gene TRBV21-1; TRBD1, the table's D call, was not compared with the DNA. TRBV21-1 is reported as a pseudogene. This CDR3 region has 13 residues. CDR3 region: CASSTGQGYEQYF. The CDR3 DNA sequence: TGTGCCAGCAGCACGGGACAGGGCTACGAGCAGTACTTC.

This chain links TRBV11-2 with TRBJ2-1; 9 bases map to TRBD2. Germline V gene lookup returns CDR1 SGHAT and CDR2 FQNNGV. This CDR3 is 15 amino acids long. Losses at the gene ends were 0 bases for V and 9 bases for J; bases not matched to a gene: 6. CDR3 sequence (DNA): TGTGCCAGCAGCTTAGAGGGTAGCGGGAGCTTTGAGCAGTTCTTC. As protein: CASSLEGSGSFEQFF.

In the case of this clone: One end of the junction does not line up with germline, which may come from a read error. V and J are TRBV5-1 and TRBJ1-4, with 11 bases fitting TRBD1. This CDR3 is built from 17 residues. Per the germline V gene, CDR1 is SGHRS and CDR2 is YFSETQ. In nucleotides, the CDR3 is TGCGCCAGCAACTTGTGGACAGGGGGCGGGTCTGGTGAAAAACTGTTTTTT. Its protein product is CASNLWTGGGSGEKLFF.

The chain uses TRBV20-1 and TRBJ2-7; TRBD2 might be the D (6 bases). The germline V gene encodes CDR1 DFQATT and CDR2 SNEGSKA (reference sequence). CDR3 length: 11 residues. Trimming removed 6 bases at V and 3 bases at J, with 9 bases between. The CDR3 here is CSAREDYEQYF. The CDR3, as DNA: TGCAGTGCGAGGGAGGACTACGAGCAGTACTTC.

This clone is judged medium-sized. The chain couples TRBV20-1 to TRBJ1-1; possibly TRBD1 for D (5 bases). Germline CDR1 DFQATT, CDR2 SNEGSKA (reference sequence). The CDR3 consists of 11 residues. The CDR3 spells CSAVGGTEAFF. The CDR3 nucleotides are TGCAGCGCCGTGGGGGGGACTGAAGCTTTCTTT.

The V and J genes are TRBV7-3 and TRBJ2-1; 8 bases line up with TRBD2. The CDR3 length is 16 residues. V lost 4 bases, J lost 0 bases, and 5 bases stayed unmatched. Germline CDR1 SGHTA, CDR2 FQGTGA. CDR3 sequence: CASSSVSGGSYNEQFF. CDR3 bases: TGTGCCAGCAGCTCCGTAAGCGGGGGCTCCTACAATGAGCAGTTCTTC.

This chain links TRBV6-4 with TRBJ2-3; D might be TRBD1 (6 bases). V shed 6 bases and J shed 0 bases, with 10 bases lying between them. The germline V gene has CDR1 MRHNA and CDR2 SNTAGT. The CDR3 has 14 residues. The CDR3 DNA follows: TGTGCCAGCAGCCCGGACAGTAGCACAGATACGCAGTATTTT. Its translation: CASSPDSSTDTQYF.

This chain connects TRBV7-2 to TRBJ2-4; D possibly corresponds to TRBD2 (5 bases). The germline CDR1 and CDR2 sequences are SGHTA and FQGNSA. The CDR3 runs to 13 residues. Trimming left V 6 bases short and J 8 bases short, with 14 bases between. For the CDR3, the DNA is TGTGCCAGCAGTCCGTCGAACGGGGACATTCAGTACTTC. Translating gives CASSPSNGDIQYF. The full variable domain, completed using reference TRBV7-2 and TRBJ2-4, is GAGVSQSPSNKVTEKGKDVELRCDPISGHTALYWYRQSLGQGLEFLIYFQGNSAPDKSGLPSDRFSAERTGGSVSTLTIQRTQQEDSAVYLCASSPSNGDIQYFGAGTRLSVL.

The genes are TRBV19 and TRBJ1-2; 7 bases map to TRBD1. Unmatched junction bases numbered 6, after V lost 1 base and J lost 7 bases. Germline values: CDR1 LNHDA, CDR2 SQIVND (reference sequence). This CDR3 has 14 amino acids. The CDR3 nucleotides are TGTGCCAGTAGTATAGGGAGACAGGGATTTGGCTACACCTTC. Amino acids: CASSIGRQGFGYTF. Together with reference TRBV19 and TRBJ1-2, the CDR3 gives the full variable domain: DGGITQSPKYLFRKEGQNVTLSCEQNLNHDAMYWYRQDPGQGLRLIYYSQIVNDFQKGDIAEGYSVSREKKESFPLTVTSAQKNPTAFYLCASSIGRQGFGYTFGSGTRLTVV.

The chain joins TRBV27 to TRBJ1-4; D call uncertain. The germline V gene encodes CDR1 MNHEY and CDR2 SMNVEV (reference sequence). V shed 6 bases and J shed 4 bases, with 15 bases lying between them. The CDR3 runs 15 residues. The CDR3 spells CASRGGRGSNEKLFF. Here the CDR3 DNA reads TGTGCCAGCAGAGGAGGACGTGGGAGTAATGAAAAACTGTTTTTT.

The chain recombines TRBV19 with TRBJ2-7, with TRBD2 matching 14 bases. CDR1 is LNHDA, CDR2 SQIVND, per germline (reference sequence). V lost 4 bases, J lost 5 bases, and 7 bases stayed unmatched. The CDR3 has 16 residues. The CDR3 protein is CASSTGLAGELDEQYF. In DNA form, the CDR3 reads TGTGCCAGTAGTACGGGACTAGCGGGAGAGTTGGACGAGCAGTACTTC.